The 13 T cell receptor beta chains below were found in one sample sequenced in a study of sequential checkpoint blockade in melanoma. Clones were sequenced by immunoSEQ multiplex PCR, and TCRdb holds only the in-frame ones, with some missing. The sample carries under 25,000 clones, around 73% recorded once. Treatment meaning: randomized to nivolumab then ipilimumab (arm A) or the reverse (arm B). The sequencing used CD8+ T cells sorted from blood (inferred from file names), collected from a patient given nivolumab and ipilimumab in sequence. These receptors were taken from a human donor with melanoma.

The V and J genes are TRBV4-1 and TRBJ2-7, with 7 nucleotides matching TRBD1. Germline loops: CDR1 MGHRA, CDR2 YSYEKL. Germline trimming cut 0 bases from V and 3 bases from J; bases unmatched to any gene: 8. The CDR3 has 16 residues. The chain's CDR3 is CASSQDSTGENYEQYF. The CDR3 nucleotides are TGCGCCAGCAGCCAAGATAGCACAGGGGAAAACTACGAGCAGTACTTC.

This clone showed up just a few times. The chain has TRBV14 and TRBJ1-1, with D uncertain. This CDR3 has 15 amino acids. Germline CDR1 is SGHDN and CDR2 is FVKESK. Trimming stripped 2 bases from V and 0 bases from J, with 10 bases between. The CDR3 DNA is TGTGCCAGCAGCCAACTACAGTCCATGAACACTGAAGCTTTCTTT. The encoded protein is CASSQLQSMNTEAFF.

In DNA form, the CDR3 reads TGTGCCAGCAACAGACAGGGGTCAAACACCATATATTTT. As protein: CASNRQGSNTIYF. The chain recombines TRBV28 with TRBJ1-3; TRBD1 agrees at 8 bases. Germline loops: CDR1 MDHEN, CDR2 SYDVKM. Losses at the gene ends were 7 bases for V and 6 bases for J; bases not matched to a gene: 5. The CDR3 loop spans 13 amino acids.

The CDR3 bases are TGTGCCAGCAGCTTAGAGGGGGGGACTAGCGGGATTTGGAATGAGCAGTTCTTC. It specifies CASSLEGGTSGIWNEQFF. V and J are TRBV7-9 and TRBJ2-1, with 13 bases matching TRBD2. The CDR3 sequence is 18 residues long. The trim removed 1 base at V and 7 bases at J, leaving 10 bases unmatched. Germline assignment: CDR1 SEHNR and CDR2 FQNEAQ (reference sequence).

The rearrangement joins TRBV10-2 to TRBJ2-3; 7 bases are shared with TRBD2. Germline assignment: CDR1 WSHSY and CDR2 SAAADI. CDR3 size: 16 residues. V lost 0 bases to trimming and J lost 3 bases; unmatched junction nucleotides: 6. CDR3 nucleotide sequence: TGCGCCAGCAGTGAGTCTAGGGAGGGCCCAACAGATACGCAGTATTTT. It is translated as CASSESREGPTDTQYF.

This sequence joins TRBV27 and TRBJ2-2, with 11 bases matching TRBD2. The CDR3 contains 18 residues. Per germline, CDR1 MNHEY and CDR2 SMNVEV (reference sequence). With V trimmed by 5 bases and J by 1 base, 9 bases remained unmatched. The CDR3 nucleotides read TGTGCCAGCAGTATTTCACCAGGACTAGCGGGGAACACCGGGGAGCTGTTTTTT. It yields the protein CASSISPGLAGNTGELFF.

Here the CDR3 DNA reads TGTGCCAGCAGCCCCCTCCAGGTCAATGAGCAGTTCTTC. Its protein is CASSPLQVNEQFF. V and J are TRBV11-2 and TRBJ2-1; unclear D gene. Germline V gene data show CDR1 as SGHAT and CDR2 as FQNNGV. The CDR3 is 13 amino acids. V lost 5 bases and J lost 6, with 11 bases in between.

The CDR3 DNA follows: TGTGCCAGTAGCAAGCCCGCACAAGAGACCCAGTACTTC. This gives the protein CASSKPAQETQYF. The chain joins TRBV19 to TRBJ2-5; D is unresolved. The V gene's germline CDR1 is LNHDA and CDR2 SQIVND (reference sequence). The V gene lost 6 bases and the J gene lost 2 bases, with 10 bases spanning the gap. The CDR3 has 13 residues.

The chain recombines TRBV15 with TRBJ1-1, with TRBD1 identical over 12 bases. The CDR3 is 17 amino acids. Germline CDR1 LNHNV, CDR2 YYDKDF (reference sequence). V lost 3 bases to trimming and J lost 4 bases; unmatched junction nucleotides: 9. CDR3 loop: CATSSPGQGAMGTEAFF. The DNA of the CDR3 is TGTGCCACCAGCAGCCCGGGACAGGGGGCGATGGGCACTGAAGCTTTCTTT. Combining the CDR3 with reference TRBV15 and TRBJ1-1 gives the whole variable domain DAMVIQNPRYQVTQFGKPVTLSCSQTLNHNVMYWYQQKSSQAPKLLFHYYDKDFNNEADTPDNFQSRRPNTSFCFLDIRSPGLGDTAMYLCATSSPGQGAMGTEAFFGQGTRLTVV.

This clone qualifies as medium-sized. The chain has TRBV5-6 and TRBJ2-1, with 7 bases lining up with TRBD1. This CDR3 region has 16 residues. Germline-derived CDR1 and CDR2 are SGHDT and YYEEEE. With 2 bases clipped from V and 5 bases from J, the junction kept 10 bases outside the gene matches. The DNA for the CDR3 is TGTGCCAGCAGCTTAGGGGCAGGGGGTCCCGACAATGAGCAGTTCTTC. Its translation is CASSLGAGGPDNEQFF.

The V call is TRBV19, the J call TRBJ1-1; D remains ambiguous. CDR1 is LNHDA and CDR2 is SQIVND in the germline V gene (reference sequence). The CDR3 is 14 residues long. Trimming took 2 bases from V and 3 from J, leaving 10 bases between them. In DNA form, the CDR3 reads TGTGCCAGTAGTATACTACGCGGGGACACTGAAGCTTTCTTT. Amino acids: CASSILRGDTEAFF.

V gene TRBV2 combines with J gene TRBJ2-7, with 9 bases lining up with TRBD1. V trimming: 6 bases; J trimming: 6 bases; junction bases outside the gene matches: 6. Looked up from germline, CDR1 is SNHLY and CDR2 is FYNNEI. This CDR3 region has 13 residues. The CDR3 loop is CASSAGTGSEQYF. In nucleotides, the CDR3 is TGTGCCAGCAGCGCCGGGACAGGGAGCGAGCAGTACTTC.

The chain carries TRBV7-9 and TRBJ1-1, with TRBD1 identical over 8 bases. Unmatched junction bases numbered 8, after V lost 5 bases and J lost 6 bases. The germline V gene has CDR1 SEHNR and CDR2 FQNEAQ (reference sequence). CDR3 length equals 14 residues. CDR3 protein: CASSLSGQGAEAFF. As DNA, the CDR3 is TGTGCCAGCAGCCTCTCTGGACAGGGCGCTGAAGCTTTCTTT.